This entry is about one T cell receptor (beta chain). This sample is drawn from a study of CD8+CD57+ T cells in acquired aplastic anemia. The CDR3 is 16 residues long. Trimming stripped 1 base from V and 10 bases from J, with 20 bases between. Germline loops: CDR1 DFQATT, CDR2 SNEGSKA (reference sequence). Profiling of TCR beta VDJ combinations and CDR3 sequences used genomic DNA as template. One entry per CDR3 protein, called by TCRdb with MiXCR from the reads. The sample has 400,000 to 450,000 distinct CDR3 sequences, about two thirds seen once. V usage is TRBV20-1 and J usage is TRBJ1-6, with TRBD1 as a possible D gene (5 bases). The source is a human donor in good health, serving as a control. Sequencing input: sorted CD4+, CD8+, or CD8+CD57+ T cells (not recorded which) from PBMCs. Written as DNA, the CDR3 is TGCAGTGCTAGAGTGGAATGGGGGTCAGTCACCTCACCCCTCCACTTT. Translating it yields CSARVEWGSVTSPLHF.